The 7 T cell receptor beta chains below come from one sample, sequenced in a study of cytomegalovirus exposure and HLA in healthy donors. The primer mix had 60 Vbeta and 13 Jbeta primers. The method was immunoSEQ multiplex PCR; TCRdb's version includes in-frame clones alone and lacks a portion of them. The sample carries approximately 100,000 clones, about 80% recorded once. The specimen was PBMCs. The receptor set was obtained from a female donor in good health and CMV-seropositive.

The chain has TRBV23-1 and TRBJ1-2; 8 positions agree with TRBD1. TRBV23-1 is an ORF; its function is uncertain. Trimming cost V 5 bases and J 2 bases; bases outside gene matches: 19. The CDR3 totals 19 residues. CDR3 bases: TGCGCCAGCAGTTCCACCCTTAGGACAGGGTCGGGGAGGAACTATGGCTACACCTTC. It is translated as CASSSTLRTGSGRNYGYTF.

Points on this clone: The junction departs from germline at one end; a sequencing error may be responsible. The gene calls are TRBV29-1 and TRBJ2-6; 7 bases are a match to TRBD2. Germline V lookup: CDR1 SQVTM, CDR2 ANQGSEA. The CDR3 is 20 residues long. CDR3 coding DNA: TGCAGCGTTGAAGATCGGGGGGTTGCCCCGCCTAGCTCTGGGGCCAACGGCCTGACTTTC. As protein: CSVEDRGVAPPSSGANGLTF.

The chain carries TRBV15 and TRBJ2-7; D is possibly TRBD1 (5 bases). This CDR3 is 15 amino acids long. V shed 2 bases and J shed 4 bases, with 15 bases lying between them. Germline CDR1 and CDR2: LNHNV and YYDKDF (reference sequence). The CDR3 loop reads CATSRSQEGAYEQYF. CDR3 in DNA: TGTGCCACCAGCAGATCTCAGGAAGGGGCGTACGAGCAGTACTTC.

The rearrangement links TRBV7-8 to TRBJ1-6; D is possibly TRBD1 (6 bases). Germline loops: CDR1 SGHVS, CDR2 FQNEAQ. The V end lost 5 bases, the J end lost 7 bases, and 15 bases lay between the germline ends. The CDR3 totals 15 residues. As DNA, the CDR3 is TGTGCCAGCAGCATACAGGGACGGTTGAATTCACCCCTCCACTTT. Its translation is CASSIQGRLNSPLHF.

This clone was seen only once. The chain uses TRBV7-9 and TRBJ2-1; the match to TRBD1 covers 8 bases. The CDR3 has 15 amino acids. The junction had 7 bases not matched to a gene; V was cut back by 5 bases and J by 4 bases. Germline loops: CDR1 SEHNR, CDR2 FQNEAQ (reference sequence). The CDR3 bases are TGTGCCAGCAGCGAAGGCAGGGGGCAGTACAATGAGCAGTTCTTC. Its protein product is CASSEGRGQYNEQFF.

The chain has TRBV2 and TRBJ1-2; 7 bases line up with TRBD1. CDR3 size: 14 residues. Trimming at V came to 10 bases and at J to 2 bases, leaving 10 bases not matched to a gene. The V gene's germline CDR1 is SNHLY and CDR2 FYNNEI. The CDR3: CATYGTAPNYGYTF. CDR3 nucleotides: TGTGCCACCTATGGGACAGCTCCAAACTATGGCTACACCTTC.

Comments on this clone: This specimen includes other DNA sequences encoding the same CDR3. V and J are TRBV29-1 and TRBJ2-2; D not resolved. Germline CDR1 reads SQVTM; CDR2 reads ANQGSEA. The ends were cut back, 1 base at V and 3 bases at J, with 6 bases in the middle. This CDR3 is 13 amino acids long. CDR3 in amino acids: CSVEAGYTGELFF. CDR3 nucleotide sequence: TGCAGCGTTGAAGCCGGTTACACCGGGGAGCTGTTTTTT.